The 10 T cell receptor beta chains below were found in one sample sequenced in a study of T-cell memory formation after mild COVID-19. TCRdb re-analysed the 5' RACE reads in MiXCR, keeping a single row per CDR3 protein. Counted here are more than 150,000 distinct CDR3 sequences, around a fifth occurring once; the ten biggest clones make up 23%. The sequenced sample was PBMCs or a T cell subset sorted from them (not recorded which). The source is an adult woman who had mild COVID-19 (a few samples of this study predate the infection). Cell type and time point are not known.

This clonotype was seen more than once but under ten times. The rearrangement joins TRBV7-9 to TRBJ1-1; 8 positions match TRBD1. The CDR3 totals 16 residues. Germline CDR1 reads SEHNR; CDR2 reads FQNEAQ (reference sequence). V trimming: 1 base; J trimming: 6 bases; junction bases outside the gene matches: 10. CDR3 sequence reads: CASSLGGVRGQSEAFF. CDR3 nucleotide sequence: TGTGCCAGCAGCTTAGGAGGGGTCAGGGGGCAATCTGAAGCTTTCTTT.

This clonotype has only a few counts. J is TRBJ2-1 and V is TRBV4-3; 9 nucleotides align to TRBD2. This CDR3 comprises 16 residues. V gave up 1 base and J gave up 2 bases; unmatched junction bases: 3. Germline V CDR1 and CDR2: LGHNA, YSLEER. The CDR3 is CASSQAVAGAYNEQFF. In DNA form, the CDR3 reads TGCGCCAGCAGCCAAGCGGTAGCGGGAGCCTACAATGAGCAGTTCTTC.

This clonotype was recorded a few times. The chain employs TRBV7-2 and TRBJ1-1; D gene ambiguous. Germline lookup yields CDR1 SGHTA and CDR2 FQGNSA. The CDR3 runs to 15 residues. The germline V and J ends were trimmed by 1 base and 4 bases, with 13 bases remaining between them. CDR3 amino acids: CASSLVTGWGTEAFF. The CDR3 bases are TGTGCCAGCAGCTTAGTAACGGGGTGGGGCACTGAAGCTTTCTTT. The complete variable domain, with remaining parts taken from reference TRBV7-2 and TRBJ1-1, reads GAGVSQSPSNKVTEKGKDVELRCDPISGHTALYWYRQSLGQGLEFLIYFQGNSAPDKSGLPSDRFSAERTGGSVSTLTIQRTQQEDSAVYLCASSLVTGWGTEAFFGQGTRLTVV.

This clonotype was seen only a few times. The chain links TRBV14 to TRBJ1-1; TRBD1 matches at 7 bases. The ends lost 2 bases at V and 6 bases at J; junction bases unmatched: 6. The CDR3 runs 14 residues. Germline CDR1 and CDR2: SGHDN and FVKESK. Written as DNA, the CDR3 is TGTGCCAGCAGCCAATACAGGGGTGGGCCTGAAGCTTTCTTT. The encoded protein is CASSQYRGGPEAFF.

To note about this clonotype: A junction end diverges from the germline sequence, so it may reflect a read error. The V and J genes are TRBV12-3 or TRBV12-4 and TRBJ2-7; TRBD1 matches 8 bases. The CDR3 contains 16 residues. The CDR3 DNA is TGTGCCAGCAGTGCCACCGGGACAGGCCCCTCCGACGAGCAGTACTTC. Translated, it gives CASSATGTGPSDEQYF.

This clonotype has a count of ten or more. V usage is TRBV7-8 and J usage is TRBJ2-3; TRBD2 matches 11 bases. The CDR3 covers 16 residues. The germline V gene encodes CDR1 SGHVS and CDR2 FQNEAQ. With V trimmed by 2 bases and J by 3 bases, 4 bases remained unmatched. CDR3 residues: CASSLIWTSGTDTQYF. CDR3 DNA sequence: TGTGCCAGCAGCTTAATTTGGACTAGCGGGACAGATACGCAGTATTTT. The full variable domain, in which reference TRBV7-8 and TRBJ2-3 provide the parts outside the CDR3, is GAGVSQSPRYKVAKRGQDVALRCDPISGHVSLFWYQQALGQGPEFLTYFQNEAQLDKSGLPSDRFFAERPEGSVSTLKIQRTQQEDSAVYLCASSLIWTSGTDTQYFGPGTRLTVL.

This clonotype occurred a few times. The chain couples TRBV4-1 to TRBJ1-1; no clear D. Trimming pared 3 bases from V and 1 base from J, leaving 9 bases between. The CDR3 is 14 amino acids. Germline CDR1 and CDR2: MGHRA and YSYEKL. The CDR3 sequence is CASSQSPGNTEAFF. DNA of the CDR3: TGCGCCAGCAGCCAGTCGCCAGGGAACACTGAAGCTTTCTTT.

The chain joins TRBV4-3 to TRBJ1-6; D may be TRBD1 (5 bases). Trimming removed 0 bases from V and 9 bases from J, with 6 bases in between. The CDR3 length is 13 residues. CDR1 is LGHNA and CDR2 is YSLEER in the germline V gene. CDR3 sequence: CASSQERGSPLHF. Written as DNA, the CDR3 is TGCGCCAGCAGCCAAGAGAGGGGTTCACCCCTCCACTTT.

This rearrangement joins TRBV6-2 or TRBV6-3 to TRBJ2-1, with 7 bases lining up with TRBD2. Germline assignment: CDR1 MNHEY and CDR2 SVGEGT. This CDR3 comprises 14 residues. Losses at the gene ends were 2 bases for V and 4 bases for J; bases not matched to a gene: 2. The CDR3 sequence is CASSYGAGYNEQFF. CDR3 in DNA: TGTGCCAGCAGTTACGGAGCGGGATACAATGAGCAGTTCTTC.

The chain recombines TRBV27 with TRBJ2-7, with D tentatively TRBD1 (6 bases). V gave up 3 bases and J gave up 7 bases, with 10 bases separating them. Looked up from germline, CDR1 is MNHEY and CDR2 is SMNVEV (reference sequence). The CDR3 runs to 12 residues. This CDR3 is CASSFQGGEQYF. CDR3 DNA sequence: TGTGCCAGCAGTTTTCAAGGGGGAGAGCAGTACTTC.